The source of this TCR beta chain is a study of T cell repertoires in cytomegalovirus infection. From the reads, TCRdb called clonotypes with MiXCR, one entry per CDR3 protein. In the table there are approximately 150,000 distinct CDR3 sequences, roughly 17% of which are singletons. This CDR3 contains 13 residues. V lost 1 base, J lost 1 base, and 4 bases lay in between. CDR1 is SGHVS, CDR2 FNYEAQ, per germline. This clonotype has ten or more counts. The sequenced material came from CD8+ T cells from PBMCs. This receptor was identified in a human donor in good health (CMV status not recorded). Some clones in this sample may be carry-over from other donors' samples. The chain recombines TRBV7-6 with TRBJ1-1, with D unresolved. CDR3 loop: CASSLEGNTEAFF. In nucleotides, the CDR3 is TGTGCCAGCAGCTTAGAGGGGAACACTGAAGCTTTCTTT.